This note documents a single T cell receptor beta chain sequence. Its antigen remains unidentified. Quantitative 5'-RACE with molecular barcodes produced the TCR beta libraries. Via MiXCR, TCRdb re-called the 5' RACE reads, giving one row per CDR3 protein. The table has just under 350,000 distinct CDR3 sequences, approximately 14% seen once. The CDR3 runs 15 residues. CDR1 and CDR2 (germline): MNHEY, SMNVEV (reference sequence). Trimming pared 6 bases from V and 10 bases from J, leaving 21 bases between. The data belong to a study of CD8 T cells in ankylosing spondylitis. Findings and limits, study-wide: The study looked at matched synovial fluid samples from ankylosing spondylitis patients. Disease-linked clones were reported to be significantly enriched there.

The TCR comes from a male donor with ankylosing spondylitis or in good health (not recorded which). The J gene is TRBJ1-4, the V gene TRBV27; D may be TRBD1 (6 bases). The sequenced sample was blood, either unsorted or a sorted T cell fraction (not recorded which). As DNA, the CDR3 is TGTGCCAGCAGGACCGGACAAAGATTAGGGGGAAAACTGTTTTTT. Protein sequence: CASRTGQRLGGKLFF.